This T cell receptor (beta chain) was sequenced in a study of graft-versus-host responses after intestinal transplantation (dated by TCRdb to the early 2020s). Looking at the study overall: Recipients received multivisceral, liver-intestinal, or isolated intestinal transplants. Donor T cell macrochimerism was defined as a peak of at least 4% donor T cells among recipient peripheral blood mononuclear cells. The cohort enrolled 24 intestinal transplant recipients including one retransplant, and a few patients lacking pretransplant specimens were excluded. Samples from a few later patients were sequenced in-house on an Illumina MiSeq with MiXCR processing rather than by the commercial service. Alloreactive clones were identified by sequencing pre-transplant mixed lymphocyte reaction products and comparing these products with unstimulated pre-transplant donor and recipient T cells. All recipients received anti-thymocyte globulin induction followed by maintenance tacrolimus and steroids for approximately 3 years. Bulk TCR-beta CDR3 sequencing was used to track graft-versus-host and host-versus-graft alloreactive T cell clones in the graft, circulation and bone marrow after intestinal transplantation.

A remark on this clone: No antigen is known for it. No much larger clone is present one base from it, and per-base qualities are unavailable.

What the authors observed across the whole study: GvH clones were found in recipient bone marrow, and some of the GvH clones appeared earlier in ileal mucosa or blood, which is consistent with an intestinal mucosal origin. Patients with donor T cell macrochimerism had high GvH to HvG T cell clonal ratios in their allografts. The relatively low number and heterogeneity of intestinal transplant patients limited the conclusions. Early after transplant, peak levels of circulating GvH clones were found to be associated with declines in HvG clones.

Trimming takes 0 bases from V and 4 bases from J, and the germline ends sit 18 bases apart. The CDR3 has 17 amino acids, counting the end cysteine and phenylalanine. Of all the DNA, just the CDR3 is kept, 51 bases in frame from base 1. Library preparation employed the immunoSEQ multiplex PCR assay. For most patients, genomic DNA was isolated using the Qiagen DNeasy Blood and Tissue Kit and was shipped frozen to Adaptive Biotechnologies for TCR sequencing. For most patients, genomic DNA was subjected to high-throughput TCR-beta CDR3 sequencing by Adaptive Biotechnologies. The source study handled its data this way. Adaptive's ImmunoSEQ software was the source of the TCR sequencing data for about 20 patients, while a few other patients were processed with MiXCR and VDJtools. To correct CD4 versus CD8 sorting errors, any sequence found in both subsets at a frequency ratio below 5:1 was removed. CDR3 nucleotide sequences shared between donor and recipient were removed because the origin of such sequences could not be assigned. At least 2-fold expansion over unstimulated cells and a minimum CFSE-low frequency of 0.002% (template counts) or 0.001% (read counts) were required for clones to be classified as alloreactive. A clone was considered mappable if detected in the sequenced pre-transplant spleen, lymph node, or MLR CFSE-low populations of the donor or recipient. Cumulative frequency of alloreactive clones was calculated as a percentage of all sequences weighted by copy number. TCRdb retrieved this table from immuneACCESS and kept in-frame rearrangements only. Not all clones are present; in checked studies, unresolved V genes account for under half, and no reason is known for the remainder. V, J and clone size reflect that table, while D and trimming were determined from the DNA. The sample table records about 31,000 clones; about 80% of these occur just once. Approximately 20% of the sample is taken by the ten largest.

The time point label of this sample denotes: cells obtained before transplantation from donor or recipient. CD3+CD4+ and CD3+CD8+ populations were FACS-sorted from unstimulated pre-transplant donor and recipient cells taken from spleen or lymph nodes. The sequenced sample was unstimulated CD8+ T cells sorted from spleen or lymph node cells, obtained before intestinal transplant. The TCR was taken from a human donor who received an intestinal transplant. The chain is encoded by TRBV23-1 joined to TRBJ1-2, with the D gene call left open. TRBV23-1 is placed among ORFs of uncertain function. Read as DNA, the sequence is TGCGCCAGCAGTCAATCGAAAGTGAGGGCGGGAGGCTATGGCTACACCTTC. This sequence encodes CASSQSKVRAGGYGYTF.